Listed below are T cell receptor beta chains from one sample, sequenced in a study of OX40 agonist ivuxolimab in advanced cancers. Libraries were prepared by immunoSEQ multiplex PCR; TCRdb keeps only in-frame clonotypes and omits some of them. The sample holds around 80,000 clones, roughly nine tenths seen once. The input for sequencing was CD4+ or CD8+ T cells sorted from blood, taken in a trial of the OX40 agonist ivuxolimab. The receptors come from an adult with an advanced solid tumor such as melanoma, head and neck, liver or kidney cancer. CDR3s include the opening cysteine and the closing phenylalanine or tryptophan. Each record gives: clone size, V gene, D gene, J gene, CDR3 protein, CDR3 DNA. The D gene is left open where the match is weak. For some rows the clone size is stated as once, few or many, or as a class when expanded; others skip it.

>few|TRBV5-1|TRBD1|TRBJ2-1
CASQKGQGDYNEQFF
TGCGCCAGCCAAAAGGGACAGGGAGACTACAATGAGCAGTTCTTC
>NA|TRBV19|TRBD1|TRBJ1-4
CASHRGGNEKLFF
TGTGCCAGCCACAGGGGAGGGAATGAAAAACTGTTTTTT
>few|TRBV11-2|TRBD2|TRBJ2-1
CASSFHRGTSDNEQFF
TGTGCCAGCAGCTTTCACAGGGGGACTAGCGACAATGAGCAGTTCTTC
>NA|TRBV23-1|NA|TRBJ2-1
CASSQSLSSYNEQFF
TGCGCCAGCAGTCAATCGTTGAGCTCCTACAATGAGCAGTTCTTC
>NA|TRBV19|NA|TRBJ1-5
CASSINFMRGTYQPQHF
TGTGCCAGTAGTATAAACTTTATGAGGGGGACATATCAGCCCCAGCATTTT
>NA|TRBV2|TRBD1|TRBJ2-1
CASRADRPSYNEQFF
TGTGCCAGCAGGGCGGACAGGCCGTCCTACAATGAGCAGTTCTTC
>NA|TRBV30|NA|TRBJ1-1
CAWADSSRAEAFF
TGTGCCTGGGCGGACAGCTCAAGGGCTGAAGCTTTCTTT
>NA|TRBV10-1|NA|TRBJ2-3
CASSLTASTDTQYF
TGCGCCAGCAGCCTGACAGCTAGCACAGATACGCAGTATTTT
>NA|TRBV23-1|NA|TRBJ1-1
CASSLGAEMNTEAFF
TGCGCCAGCAGTCTAGGGGCGGAAATGAACACTGAAGCTTTCTTT
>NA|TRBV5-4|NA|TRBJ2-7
CASSSPLGSESYEQYF
TGTGCCAGCAGCTCCCCTCTAGGGAGCGAGAGCTACGAGCAGTACTTC
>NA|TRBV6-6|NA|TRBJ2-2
CASSGPRAGNTGELFF
TGTGCCAGCAGCGGCCCTCGAGCGGGGAACACCGGGGAGCTGTTTTTT
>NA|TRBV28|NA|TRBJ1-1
CASNPTEVTEAFF
TGTGCCAGCAACCCCACCGAGGTTACTGAAGCTTTCTTT
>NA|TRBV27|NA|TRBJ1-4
CASRRTGNNEKLFF
TGTGCCAGCAGACGAACAGGGAATAATGAAAAACTGTTTTTT
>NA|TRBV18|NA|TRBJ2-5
CASSPLRLTGTSKSFQYF
TGTGCCAGCTCACCACTACGCTTGACCGGGACGTCCAAGAGTTTCCAGTACTTC
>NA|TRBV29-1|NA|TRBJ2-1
CSVVPGKSSYNEQFF
TGCAGCGTTGTCCCAGGGAAAAGCTCCTACAATGAGCAGTTCTTC
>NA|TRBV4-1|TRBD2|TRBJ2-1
CASSQRLAGGNNEQFF
TGCGCCAGCAGCCAGAGATTAGCGGGGGGTAACAATGAGCAGTTCTTC
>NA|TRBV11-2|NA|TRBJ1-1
CASSLEETVNTEAFF
TGTGCCAGCAGCTTAGAGGAGACAGTTAACACTGAAGCTTTCTTT
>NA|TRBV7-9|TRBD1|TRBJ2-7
CASSFRDRSLSIRSYEQYF
TGTGCCAGCAGCTTCCGGGACAGGTCCCTTTCAATCCGCTCCTACGAGCAGTACTTC
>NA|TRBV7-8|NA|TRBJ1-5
CASSQVADQPQHF
TGTGCCAGCAGCCAAGTGGCGGATCAGCCCCAGCATTTT
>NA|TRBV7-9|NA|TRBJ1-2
CASSLGGGQGYGYTF
TGTGCCAGCAGCTTAGGAGGCGGGCAGGGGTACGGCTACACCTTC
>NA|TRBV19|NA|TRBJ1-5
CASSPTPLQGVLPQHF
TGTGCCAGTAGCCCTACCCCCTTACAGGGTGTGTTGCCCCAGCATTTT
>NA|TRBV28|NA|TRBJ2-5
CASIGVGFQETQYF
TGTGCCAGCATAGGGGTAGGCTTCCAAGAGACCCAGTACTTC
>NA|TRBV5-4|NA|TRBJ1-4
CASSLKGREEKLFF
TGTGCCAGCAGCTTGAAGGGCAGGGAGGAAAAACTGTTTTTT
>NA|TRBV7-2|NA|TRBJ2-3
CASSFRDNYDQSTQYF
TGTGCCAGCAGCTTCCGGGACAATTATGACCAGAGTACGCAGTATTTT
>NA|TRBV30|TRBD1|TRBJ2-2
CAWSVGGTGGSGELFF
TGTGCCTGGAGTGTAGGCGGGACAGGGGGCTCCGGGGAGCTGTTTTTT
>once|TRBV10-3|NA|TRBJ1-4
CAISESPLGTNEKLFF
TGTGCCATCAGTGAGTCCCCGTTGGGAACTAATGAAAAACTGTTTTTT
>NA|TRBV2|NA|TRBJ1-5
CASRNRRQGPWGNQPQHF
TGTGCCAGCAGGAACAGGAGGCAGGGGCCGTGGGGCAATCAGCCCCAGCATTTT
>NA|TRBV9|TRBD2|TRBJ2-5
CASSVGTSGVGETQYF
TGTGCCAGCAGCGTAGGTACTAGCGGGGTGGGAGAGACCCAGTACTTC
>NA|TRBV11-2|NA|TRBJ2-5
CASSLDRGTWETQYF
TGTGCCAGCAGCTTAGATCGGGGTACCTGGGAGACCCAGTACTTC
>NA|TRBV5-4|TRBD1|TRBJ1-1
CASSPTPTGGNTEAFF
TGTGCCAGCAGCCCAACCCCCACAGGGGGAAACACTGAAGCTTTCTTT
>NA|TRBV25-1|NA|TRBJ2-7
CASSDAYEQYF
TGTGCCAGCAGTGATGCTTACGAGCAGTACTTC
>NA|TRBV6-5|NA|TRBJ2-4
CASRSGPENIQYF
TGTGCCAGCAGATCGGGGCCTGAAAACATTCAGTACTTC
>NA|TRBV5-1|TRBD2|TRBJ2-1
CASSLALAGGVHEQFF
TGCGCCAGCAGCTTGGCCTTAGCGGGAGGGGTCCATGAGCAGTTCTTC
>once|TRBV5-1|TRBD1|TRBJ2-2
CASSVRGGTGALTGELFF
TGCGCCAGCAGCGTCCGCGGGGGGACAGGGGCCCTTACCGGGGAGCTGTTTTTT
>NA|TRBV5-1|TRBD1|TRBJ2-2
CASSLAQGVSSGELFF
TGCGCCAGCAGCTTGGCTCAGGGGGTCTCTTCCGGGGAGCTGTTTTTT
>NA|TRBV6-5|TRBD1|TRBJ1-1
CASSAGQGWDTEAFF
TGTGCCAGCAGTGCGGGACAGGGATGGGACACTGAAGCTTTCTTT
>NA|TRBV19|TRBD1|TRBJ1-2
CASSPTGVAADGYTF
TGTGCCAGTAGTCCGACAGGGGTGGCAGCAGATGGCTACACCTTC
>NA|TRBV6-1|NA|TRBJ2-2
CASSDQTRLAGELFF
TGTGCCAGCAGTGACCAGACTAGATTGGCCGGGGAGCTGTTTTTT
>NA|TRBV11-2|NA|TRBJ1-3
CASSSYYRAGNTIYF
TGTGCCAGCAGCTCGTACTACAGGGCTGGAAACACCATATATTTT
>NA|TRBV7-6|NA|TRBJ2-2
CASSFFAGGSLGELFF
TGTGCCAGCAGCTTTTTTGCCGGAGGGAGTTTGGGGGAGCTGTTTTTT
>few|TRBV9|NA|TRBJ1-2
CASRDRSSYGYTF
TGTGCCAGCAGAGATCGGAGCAGCTATGGCTACACCTTC
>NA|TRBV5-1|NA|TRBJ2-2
CASSLEGDTMRGLFF
TGCGCCAGCAGCTTGGAAGGGGACACCATGCGAGGGCTGTTTTTT
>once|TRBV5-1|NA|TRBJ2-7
CASSLAGGISYEQYF
TGCGCCAGCAGCTTGGCTGGGGGGATTTCCTACGAGCAGTACTTC
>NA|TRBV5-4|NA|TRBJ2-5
CASSLSGTQYF
TGTGCCAGCAGCTTGTCGGGGACCCAGTACTTC
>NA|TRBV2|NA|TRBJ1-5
CASSGQVSNQPQHF
TGTGCCAGCAGTGGACAGGTCAGCAATCAGCCCCAGCATTTT
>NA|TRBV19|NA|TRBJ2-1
CASSPLRSSPGPPTYNEQFF
TGTGCCAGTAGTCCACTACGTAGCTCTCCGGGACCCCCCACTTACAATGAGCAGTTCTTC
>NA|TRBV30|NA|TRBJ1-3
CAWREYQNTIYF
TGTGCCTGGAGGGAGTATCAGAACACCATATATTTT
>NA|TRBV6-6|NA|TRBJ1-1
CASSFQGNTEAFF
TGTGCCAGCAGTTTCCAGGGGAACACTGAAGCTTTCTTT
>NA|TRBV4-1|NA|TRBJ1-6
CASSQGSANSPLHF
TGCGCCAGCAGCCAAGGATCAGCAAATTCACCCCTCCACTTT
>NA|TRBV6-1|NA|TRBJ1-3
CASSQTRVTGNTIYF
TGTGCCAGCAGCCAGACACGGGTGACTGGAAACACCATATATTTT
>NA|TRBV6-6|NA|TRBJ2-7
CASGRSGEQYF
TGTGCCAGCGGGAGGAGTGGCGAGCAGTACTTC
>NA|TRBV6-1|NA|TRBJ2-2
CASKGLGELFF
TGTGCCAGCAAAGGGTTAGGGGAGCTGTTTTTT
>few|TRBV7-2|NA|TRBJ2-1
CASRDPYWTAAYNEQFF
TGTGCCAGCAGGGACCCTTATTGGACTGCGGCCTACAATGAGCAGTTCTTC
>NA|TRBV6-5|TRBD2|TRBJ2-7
CASRTTSGSLHEQYF
TGTGCCAGCAGGACGACTAGCGGGAGTTTGCACGAGCAGTACTTC
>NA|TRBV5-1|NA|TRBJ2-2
CASSFMSTNTGELFF
TGCGCCAGCAGCTTCATGAGCACGAACACCGGGGAGCTGTTTTTT
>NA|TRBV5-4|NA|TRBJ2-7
CASSLGGTYEQYF
TGTGCCAGCAGCTTGGGGGGGACCTACGAGCAGTACTTC
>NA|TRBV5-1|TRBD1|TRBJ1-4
CASSTGQPNEKLFF
TGCGCCAGCAGCACGGGACAGCCTAATGAAAAACTGTTTTTT
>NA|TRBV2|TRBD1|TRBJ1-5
CASRATGGGLQPQHF
TGTGCCAGCAGAGCCACAGGGGGTGGCTTGCAGCCCCAGCATTTT
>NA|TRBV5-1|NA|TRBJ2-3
CASSRTTSTDTQYF
TGCGCCAGCAGCCGAACCACTAGCACAGATACGCAGTATTTT
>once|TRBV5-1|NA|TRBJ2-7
CASSHGRGTREQYF
TGCGCCAGCAGCCACGGACGCGGTACGAGGGAGCAGTACTTC